The 6 T cell receptor beta chains in this list originate from one sample, sequenced in a study of blood T cell repertoires in COVID-19. Sequenced by immunoSEQ multiplex PCR; TCRdb stores in-frame clones only, minus some. Of some 490,000 clones detected, approximately 90% appear once; the ten largest clones hold approximately 8.3%. The sequenced sample consisted of PBMCs or T cells enriched from blood (not recorded which). The receptors were sampled from a woman aged 60-70 years who had recovered from COVID-19.

This sequence joins TRBV5-6 and TRBJ1-5; D not certain. Germline lookup yields CDR1 SGHDT and CDR2 YYEEEE. The CDR3 loop spans 13 amino acids. Deletions cut 0 bases from V and 7 bases from J, with 8 bases between. This CDR3 is CASSLGTGQPQHF. The CDR3 DNA sequence: TGTGCCAGCAGCTTGGGGACGGGACAGCCCCAGCATTTT.

In its sample, this clone was seen a few times. The J gene is TRBJ1-1, the V gene TRBV20-1, with unresolved D. Trimming left V 4 bases short and J 6 bases short, with 9 bases between. The germline CDR1 and CDR2 sequences are DFQATT and SNEGSKA (reference sequence). The CDR3 sequence is 11 residues long. CDR3: CSAKTGSEAFF. The CDR3 DNA sequence: TGCAGTGCTAAAACCGGGTCTGAAGCTTTCTTT.

The J gene is TRBJ2-2, the V gene TRBV12-5; D is perhaps TRBD2 (5 bases). Trimming pared 1 base from V and 7 bases from J, leaving 13 bases between. The CDR3 runs 15 residues. The germline V gene has CDR1 LGHNT and CDR2 FRNRAP. CDR3 protein: CASGLGQAGVGELFF. CDR3 nucleotides: TGTGCTAGTGGTTTGGGGCAGGCCGGGGTCGGGGAGCTGTTTTTT.

The CDR3 spells CASSTQGAAETQYF. In DNA form, the CDR3 reads TGCGCCAGCAGTACACAGGGGGCTGCGGAGACCCAGTACTTC. The chain has TRBV5-1 and TRBJ2-5; TRBD1 matches 9 bases. Germline CDR1 reads SGHRS; CDR2 reads YFSETQ. Losses at the gene ends were 5 bases for V and 5 bases for J; bases not matched to a gene: 7. This CDR3 has 14 amino acids.

The chain carries TRBV27 and TRBJ1-5; no firm D call. The CDR3 spans 13 residues. Trimming shortened V by 6 bases and J by 4 bases, and 10 bases separated the two germline ends. Germline CDR1 reads MNHEY; CDR2 reads SMNVEV (reference sequence). CDR3 residues: CASSRYGNQPQHF. The CDR3 bases are TGTGCCAGCAGCCGGTACGGGAATCAGCCCCAGCATTTT.

The rearrangement uses TRBV10-1 and TRBJ2-3; 9 nucleotides line up with TRBD2. With 0 bases clipped from V and 4 bases from J, the junction kept 2 bases outside the gene matches. The CDR3 spans 15 residues. Germline assignment: CDR1 WNHNN and CDR2 SYGVQD (reference sequence). The CDR3 DNA sequence: TGCGCCAGCAGTGAGTCGCGGGGGGGCTCAGATACGCAGTATTTT. The encoded protein is CASSESRGGSDTQYF.